Below are 9 T cell receptor beta chains sequenced from a single sample in a study of identifying expanded T cells in peripheral blood. TCRdb's table, derived via immunoSEQ multiplex PCR, lists solely in-frame clones and lacks some. The profile covers tens of thousands of clones, with roughly 91% appearing a single time and under 20% taken by the ten largest. Sequenced: blood. These receptors all stem from a person aged 18-70 years in good health.

The chain uses TRBV5-8 and TRBJ2-3; possible D gene TRBD1, 5 bases. CDR3 size: 12 residues. V lost 4 bases, J lost 9 bases, and 12 bases lay in between. Germline assignment: CDR1 SGHTS and CDR2 YDEGEE. The CDR3 DNA is TGTGCCAGCAGCACGTCAGGGTTAACGCAGTATTTT. It codes for CASSTSGLTQYF.

This sequence joins TRBV19 and TRBJ1-1, with 7 bases matching TRBD1. This CDR3 is 14 amino acids long. Trimming cost V 5 bases and J 0 bases; bases outside gene matches: 3. From germline, CDR1 is LNHDA and CDR2 SQIVND (reference sequence). CDR3 sequence reads: CASSYDRVNTEAFF. The CDR3, as DNA: TGTGCCAGTAGTTATGACAGGGTGAACACTGAAGCTTTCTTT.

This chain connects TRBV6-5 to TRBJ1-6, with unresolved D. Germline V gene data show CDR1 as MNHEY and CDR2 as SVGAGI. V was trimmed by 6 bases and J by 6 bases, leaving 12 bases between them. This CDR3 spans 14 amino acids. The CDR3: CASSSGIFNSPLHF. Here the CDR3 DNA reads TGTGCCAGCAGCTCGGGGATATTTAATTCACCCCTCCACTTT.

The chain is built from TRBV27 and TRBJ2-5; possible D gene TRBD2, 6 bases. Germline lookup yields CDR1 MNHEY and CDR2 SMNVEV (reference sequence). This CDR3 is built from 13 residues. V dropped 7 bases and J dropped 7 bases, with 16 bases sitting between them. CDR3 region: CASTWGVTGTQYF. The CDR3 nucleotides are TGTGCCAGCACCTGGGGGGTTACGGGGACCCAGTACTTC.

The chain joins TRBV5-1 to TRBJ2-5; perhaps TRBD2 as D (7 bases). The V and J ends lost 4 bases and 5 bases respectively, with 18 bases between them. There are 15 residues in the CDR3. Germline lookup yields CDR1 SGHRS and CDR2 YFSETQ. The CDR3 DNA reads TGCGCCAGCAGCCCCACGGGGGGCTGGGGGGAGACCCAGTACTTC. Translating gives CASSPTGGWGETQYF.

The chain has TRBV30 and TRBJ1-1, with a possible D match to TRBD1 (5 bases). V lost 2 bases and J lost 2, with 15 bases in between. The CDR3 is 15 residues long. Germline V lookup: CDR1 GTSNPN, CDR2 SVGIG (reference sequence). This chain's CDR3 is CAWSLGALGNTEAFF. The CDR3 DNA sequence: TGTGCCTGGAGTCTTGGGGCGTTAGGAAACACTGAAGCTTTCTTT. Full variable domain (rest looked up from reference TRBV30 and TRBJ1-1): SQTIHQWPATLVQPVGSPLSLECTVEGTSNPNLYWYRQAAGRGLQLLFYSVGIGQISSEVPQNLSASRPQDRQFILSSKKLLLSDSGFYLCAWSLGALGNTEAFFGQGTRLTVV.

V is TRBV11-2 and J is TRBJ1-3, with unresolved D. Germline lookup yields CDR1 SGHAT and CDR2 FQNNGV. V was pared by 1 base and J by 0 bases, with 13 bases between. The CDR3 covers 17 residues. This chain's CDR3 is CASSLGPTLSSGNTIYF. In nucleotides, the CDR3 is TGTGCCAGCAGCTTAGGCCCCACGCTTAGCTCTGGAAACACCATATATTTT.

The rearrangement uses TRBV27 and TRBJ1-2; D gene ambiguous. Germline values: CDR1 MNHEY, CDR2 SMNVEV (reference sequence). The CDR3 extends over 14 amino acids. V lost 3 bases to trimming and J lost 6 bases, with 14 bases between them. CDR3 coding DNA: TGTGCCAGCAGTTTGTTCGCTCCCCCGCATGGCTACACCTTC. Translation gives CASSLFAPPHGYTF.

V is TRBV7-9 and J is TRBJ1-2, with 9 bases matching TRBD1. The CDR3 covers 18 residues. Unmatched junction bases numbered 19, after V lost 5 bases and J lost 6 bases. Germline values: CDR1 SEHNR, CDR2 FQNEAQ (reference sequence). CDR3 nucleotides: TGTGCCAGCAGCCCGGCACCGGGACAGGGACTGTTGTCGGATGGCTACACCTTC. This translates into CASSPAPGQGLLSDGYTF. Full variable domain (rest looked up from reference TRBV7-9 and TRBJ1-2): DTGVSQNPRHKITKRGQNVTFRCDPISEHNRLYWYRQTLGQGPEFLTYFQNEAQLEKSRLLSDRFSAERPKGSFSTLEIQRTEQGDSAMYLCASSPAPGQGLLSDGYTFGSGTRLTVV.